The entry below describes one TCR beta chain. The sample is drawn from a study of Tregs in tolerant kidney transplant recipients. Study-wide background: Mixed chimerism was transient after nonmyeloablative marrow transplants from related graft donors.

V trimming: 3 bases; J trimming: 3 bases; junction bases outside the gene matches: 7. The CDR3 runs to 15 residues. CDR1 is LGHNA, CDR2 YNFKEQ, per germline. Thawed PBMCs were FACS-sorted into unstimulated CD4+CD25+CD127- regulatory T cells, CD4+CD25- non-regulatory cells, CD4 and CD8 cells. Generated by immunoSEQ multiplex PCR, the TCRdb table keeps only in-frame clones and is missing some. The data hold around 77,000 clones, with roughly 98% observed a single time. Sequenced material: CD4+ T cells from blood, taken before the transplant. The TCR comes from a human donor who received a combined kidney and bone marrow transplant. J is TRBJ1-1 and V is TRBV4-2; 7 bases fit TRBD1. The CDR3: CASSHYRGGDTEAFF. The CDR3 nucleotides are TGTGCCAGCAGCCATTACAGGGGCGGAGACACTGAAGCTTTCTTT.